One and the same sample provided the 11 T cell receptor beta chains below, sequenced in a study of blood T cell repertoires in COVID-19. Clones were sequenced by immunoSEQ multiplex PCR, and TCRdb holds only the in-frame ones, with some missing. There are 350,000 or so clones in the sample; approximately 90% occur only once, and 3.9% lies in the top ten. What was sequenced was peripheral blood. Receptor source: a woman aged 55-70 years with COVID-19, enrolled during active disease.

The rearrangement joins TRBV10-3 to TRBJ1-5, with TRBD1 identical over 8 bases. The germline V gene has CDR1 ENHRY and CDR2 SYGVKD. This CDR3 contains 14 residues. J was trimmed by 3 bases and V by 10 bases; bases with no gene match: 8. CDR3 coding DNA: TGTGCCAGCGCCGACAGGGGTGACAATCAGCCCCAGCATTTT. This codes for CASADRGDNQPQHF.

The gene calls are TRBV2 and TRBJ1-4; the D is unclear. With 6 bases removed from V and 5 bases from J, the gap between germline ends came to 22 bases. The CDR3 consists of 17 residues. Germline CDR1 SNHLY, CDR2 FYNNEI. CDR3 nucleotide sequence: TGTGCCAGCAGACCGGGATACACCCCGAACCCGAATGAAAAACTGTTTTTT. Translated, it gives CASRPGYTPNPNEKLFF.

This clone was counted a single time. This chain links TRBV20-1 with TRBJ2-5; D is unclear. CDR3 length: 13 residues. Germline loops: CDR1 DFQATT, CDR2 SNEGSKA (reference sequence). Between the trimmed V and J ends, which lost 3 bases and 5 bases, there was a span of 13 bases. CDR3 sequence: CSASHGEWETQYF. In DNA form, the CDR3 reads TGCAGTGCTAGTCACGGAGAATGGGAGACCCAGTACTTC.

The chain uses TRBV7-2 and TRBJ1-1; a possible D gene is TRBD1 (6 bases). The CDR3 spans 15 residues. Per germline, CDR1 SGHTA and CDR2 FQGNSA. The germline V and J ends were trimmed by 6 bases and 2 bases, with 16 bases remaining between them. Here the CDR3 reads CASSRTGQINTEAFF. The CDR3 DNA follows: TGTGCCAGCAGTCGCACAGGACAGATAAACACTGAAGCTTTCTTT.

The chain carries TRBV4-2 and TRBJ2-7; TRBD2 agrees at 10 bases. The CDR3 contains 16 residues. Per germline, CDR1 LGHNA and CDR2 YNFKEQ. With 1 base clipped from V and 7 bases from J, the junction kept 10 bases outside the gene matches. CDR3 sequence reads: CASSQGLAGAGGEQYF. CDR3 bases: TGTGCCAGCAGCCAAGGCCTAGCGGGGGCCGGGGGAGAGCAGTACTTC.

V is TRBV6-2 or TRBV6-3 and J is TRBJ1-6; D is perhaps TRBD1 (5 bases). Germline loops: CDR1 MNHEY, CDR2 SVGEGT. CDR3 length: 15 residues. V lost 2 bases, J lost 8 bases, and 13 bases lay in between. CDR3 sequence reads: CASSYGRVFDSPLHF. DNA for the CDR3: TGTGCCAGCAGTTACGGCAGGGTTTTTGATTCACCCCTCCACTTT.

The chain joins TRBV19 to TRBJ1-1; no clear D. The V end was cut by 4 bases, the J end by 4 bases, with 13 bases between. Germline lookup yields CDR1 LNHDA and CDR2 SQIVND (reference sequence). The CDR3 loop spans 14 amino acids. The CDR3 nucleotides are TGTGCCAGTAGTAGGAGAGGGCATGGCACTGAAGCTTTCTTT. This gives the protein CASSRRGHGTEAFF.

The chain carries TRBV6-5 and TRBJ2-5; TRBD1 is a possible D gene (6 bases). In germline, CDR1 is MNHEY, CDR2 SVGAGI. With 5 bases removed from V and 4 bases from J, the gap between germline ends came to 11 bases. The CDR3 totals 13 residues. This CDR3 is CASSNRDPETQYF. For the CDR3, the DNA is TGTGCCAGCAGTAACAGGGATCCAGAGACCCAGTACTTC.

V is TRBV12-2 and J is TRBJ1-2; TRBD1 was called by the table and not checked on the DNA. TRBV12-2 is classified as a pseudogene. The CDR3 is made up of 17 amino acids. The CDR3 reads CASRCPKRTGRGNGYTF. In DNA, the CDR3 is TGTGCAAGTCGCTGTCCCAAGAGGACAGGTAGAGGGAATGGCTACACCTTC.

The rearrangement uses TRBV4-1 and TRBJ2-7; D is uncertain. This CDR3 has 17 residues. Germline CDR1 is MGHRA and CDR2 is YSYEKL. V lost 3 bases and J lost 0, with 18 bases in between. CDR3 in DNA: TGCGCCAGCAGCCATCGCCCGGGTCTGGGTAGCTCCTACGAGCAGTACTTC. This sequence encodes CASSHRPGLGSSYEQYF.

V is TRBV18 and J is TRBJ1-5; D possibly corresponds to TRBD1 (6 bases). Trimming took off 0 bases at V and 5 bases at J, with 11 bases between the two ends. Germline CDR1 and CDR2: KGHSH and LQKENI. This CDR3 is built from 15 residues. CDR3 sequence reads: CASSPPGGRDQPQHF. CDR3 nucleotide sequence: TGTGCCAGCTCACCACCGGGGGGGCGCGATCAGCCCCAGCATTTT.